This T cell receptor beta chain was captured by sequencing in a study of blood T cells in healthy people across ages. Study context: Template switching caught about one barcoded beta molecule for each two T cells. Overall study results and limits: Investigators treated diversity estimates from one million T cells as underestimates.

Sample-barcoded 5' priming and a J-beta primer mix drove a second PCR of 7 to 11 cycles. Each TCR beta cDNA got a 12-nucleotide random molecular identifier. The study obtained at least 2.5 million CDR3-containing paired-end reads from every sample. TCRdb re-derived calls from the 5' RACE reads in MiXCR, one entry per CDR3 protein. There are about 580,000 distinct CDR3 sequences in the sample; around 50% occur only once, and just under 25% lies in the top ten. The table lists this clonotype with a few counts. The antigen is not known. An end of the junction does not agree with germline; a read error may underlie this. The CDR3 covers 12 residues. Germline CDR1 is DFQATT and CDR2 is SNEGSKA (reference sequence).

The receptor comes from an elderly man in good health. Source material: blood. This chain connects TRBV20-1 to TRBJ1-1; unclear D gene. This chain's CDR3 is CSARERGTEAFF. CDR3 coding DNA: TGCAGTGCCAGAGAGCGGGGCACTGAAGCTTTCTTT.